Below, 19 T cell receptor beta chains from the same sample are listed, as sequenced in a study of post-analysis software for immune sequencing data. General study results and limits: Roughly five TRBV segments appeared more often in patients than in controls, and TRBV5-6, TRBV5-1 and TRBV20-1 were among these.

No antigen has been identified for these receptors. TCR beta libraries were prepared from cDNA with unique molecular identifiers. MiXCR, applied by TCRdb to the PCR reads, yields one record per CDR3 protein. The sample records about 500,000 distinct CDR3 sequences, nearly 45% being singletons. The source material was blood. The source is a girl aged 10 to 17 with multiple sclerosis.

CDR3 bases: TGTGCCAGCAGCCCTTATGGTGACCTAGCGGGAGGGCTTGAGACCCAGTACTTC. As protein: CASSPYGDLAGGLETQYF. This chain links TRBV7-2 with TRBJ2-7; 12 bases are a match to TRBD2. The J call could be wrong; TRBJ2-5 is a better fit for the DNA end. This CDR3 has 18 residues. Germline V gene sequence: CDR1 SGHTA, CDR2 FQGNSA.

The chain uses TRBV4-1 and TRBJ1-2; D might be TRBD1 (5 bases). Germline assignment: CDR1 MGHRA and CDR2 YSYEKL. V was clipped by 0 bases and J by 4 bases, with 12 bases between them. CDR3 length: 15 amino acids. CDR3 bases: TGCGCCAGCAGCCAAGAAAAAGGGGTTGGCTATGGCTACACCTTC. This encodes CASSQEKGVGYGYTF.

A single count supports this clonotype. The chain carries TRBV6-6 and TRBJ2-1, with D possibly being TRBD1 (6 bases). Germline CDR1 reads MNHNY; CDR2 reads SVGAGI (reference sequence). The V and J ends lost 5 bases and 2 bases respectively, with 10 bases between them. This CDR3 region has 14 residues. The CDR3 loop is CASSADSAYNEQFF. Here the CDR3 DNA reads TGTGCCAGCAGTGCGGACAGTGCCTACAATGAGCAGTTCTTC.

There are a few counts of this clonotype. The rearrangement joins TRBV28 to TRBJ2-7; 8 nucleotides line up with TRBD2. The CDR3 totals 14 residues. J was trimmed by 4 bases and V by 5 bases; bases with no gene match: 7. The germline V gene has CDR1 MDHEN and CDR2 SYDVKM. CDR3 DNA: TGTGCCAGCAGTGCCCAGCGGGAGTTGTACGAGCAGTACTTC. It is translated as CASSAQRELYEQYF. The whole variable domain, remainder taken from reference TRBV28 and TRBJ2-7, is DVKVTQSSRYLVKRTGEKVFLECVQDMDHENMFWYRQDPGLGLRLIYFSYDVKMKEKGDIPEGYSVSREKKERFSLILESASTNQTSMYLCASSAQRELYEQYFGPGTRLTVT.

The V gene is TRBV28, the J gene TRBJ2-7, with 13 bases matching TRBD2. The V gene's germline CDR1 is MDHEN and CDR2 SYDVKM. The CDR3 contains 17 residues. The J segment lost 4 bases and the V segment lost 5 bases, leaving 11 bases of the junction unmatched. The CDR3, as DNA: TGTGCCAGCAGTACCCGACTAGCGGGAGGTCCTACGTACGAGCAGTACTTC. This codes for CASSTRLAGGPTYEQYF.

The table lists this clonotype with a few counts. The chain uses TRBV5-5 and TRBJ2-1; D ambiguous. This CDR3 spans 17 amino acids. V was shortened by 1 base and J by 9 bases, with 23 bases between the two germline ends. Germline CDR1 SGHKS, CDR2 YYEKEE (reference sequence). Here the CDR3 reads CASSLSWTPLYSSEQFF. CDR3 DNA: TGTGCCAGCAGCTTGTCTTGGACCCCTCTATATTCGAGTGAGCAGTTCTTC.

This clonotype was recorded only once. The genes are TRBV6-1 and TRBJ2-7; the match to TRBD2 covers 7 bases. The CDR3 has 13 residues. The germline gives CDR1 MNHNS, CDR2 SASEGT. Trimming took 6 bases from V and 6 from J; bases not matched to a gene: 8. The CDR3 sequence is CASSGAGVPEQYF. The CDR3 nucleotides read TGTGCCAGCAGCGGGGCGGGAGTCCCCGAGCAGTACTTC.

The chain combines TRBV4-3 with TRBJ2-3; the match to TRBD2 covers 7 bases. The germline CDR1 and CDR2 sequences are LGHNA and YSLEER. This CDR3 region has 15 residues. J lost 6 bases, V lost 0 bases, and 6 bases had no gene match. In DNA form, the CDR3 reads TGCGCCAGCAGCCAAGATCTAACGGGAGGCGATACGCAGTATTTT. Its protein product is CASSQDLTGGDTQYF.

This clonotype appeared once. V is TRBV20-1 and J is TRBJ1-4; no firm D call. V dropped 8 bases and J dropped 8 bases, with 12 bases sitting between them. The germline V gene has CDR1 DFQATT and CDR2 SNEGSKA (reference sequence). The CDR3 sequence is 11 residues long. This chain's CDR3 is CSHLRDEKLFF. As DNA, the CDR3 is TGCAGTCACCTAAGAGACGAAAAACTGTTTTTT.

This chain links TRBV30 with TRBJ2-7; D is undetermined. The CDR3 totals 13 residues. The V end was cut by 1 base, the J end by 4 bases, with 11 bases between. Germline V gene data show CDR1 as GTSNPN and CDR2 as SVGIG (reference sequence). For the CDR3, the DNA is TGTGCCTGGAGTGAGGGCGAAGAGTACGAGCAGTACTTC. Residues: CAWSEGEEYEQYF.

This clonotype was recorded a few times. The V gene is TRBV6-6, the J gene TRBJ2-1, with D maybe TRBD2 (5 bases). Germline lookup yields CDR1 MNHNY and CDR2 SVGAGI (reference sequence). V dropped 5 bases and J dropped 8 bases, with 7 bases sitting between them. This CDR3 region has 11 residues. The CDR3 coding sequence is TGTGCCAGCAGTACTAGGGATGAGCAGTTCTTC. It is translated as CASSTRDEQFF.

This clonotype was picked up a small number of times. The J gene is TRBJ2-3, the V gene TRBV29-1; D call uncertain. Germline V gene data show CDR1 as SQVTM and CDR2 as ANQGSEA. V was cut by 0 bases and J by 4 bases, with 8 bases left in between. CDR3 length: 13 residues. The CDR3 region is CSVEDLGPDTQYF. In DNA form, the CDR3 reads TGCAGCGTTGAAGATCTTGGGCCAGATACGCAGTATTTT.

Points on this clonotype: At one end the junction does not follow the germline gene, possibly because of a read error. The chain couples TRBV6-2 or TRBV6-3 to TRBJ1-1, with unresolved D. Germline CDR1 reads MNHEY; CDR2 reads SVGEGT. This CDR3 spans 14 amino acids. The CDR3 reads CASRYSLGNTEAFF. As DNA, the CDR3 is TGTGCCAGCAGGTACTCACTGGGGAACACTGAAGCTTTCTTT.

The V gene is TRBV12-3 or TRBV12-4, the J gene TRBJ1-1; weak D call: TRBD1 (5 bases). The V end lost 7 bases, the J end lost 4 bases, and 22 bases lay between the germline ends. CDR3 length equals 16 residues. Here the CDR3 DNA reads TGTGCCAGCAACCTTCTTGGGGGGTGGGGAAGCACTGAAGCTTTCTTT. Its protein product is CASNLLGGWGSTEAFF.

This clonotype was counted a few times. The chain combines TRBV4-1 with TRBJ1-5, with D perhaps matching TRBD1 (5 bases). Trimming left V 0 bases short and J 4 bases short, with 16 bases between. The CDR3 spans 17 residues. Germline loops: CDR1 MGHRA, CDR2 YSYEKL. In DNA form, the CDR3 reads TGCGCCAGCAGCCAAGATATATTGGGGGAGGGAAATCAGCCCCAGCATTTT. It specifies CASSQDILGEGNQPQHF.

Only a few counts were recorded for this clonotype. The chain carries TRBV28 and TRBJ2-4, with D tentatively TRBD2 (6 bases). The CDR3 spans 16 residues. V lost 7 bases and J lost 0, with 16 bases in between. The V gene's germline CDR1 is MDHEN and CDR2 SYDVKM. The CDR3 loop reads CASTPGGKGAKNIQYF. As DNA, the CDR3 is TGTGCCAGCACCCCTGGGGGGAAAGGAGCCAAAAACATTCAGTACTTC. Variable domain in full (rest from reference TRBV28 and TRBJ2-4): DVKVTQSSRYLVKRTGEKVFLECVQDMDHENMFWYRQDPGLGLRLIYFSYDVKMKEKGDIPEGYSVSREKKERFSLILESASTNQTSMYLCASTPGGKGAKNIQYFGAGTRLSVL.

Comment on this clonotype: A read error may account for a junction end that differs from germline. This chain joins TRBV24-1 and TRBJ2-3, with 9 bases fitting TRBD2. CDR3 length: 14 amino acids. Germline-derived CDR1 and CDR2 are KGHDR and SFDVKD. CDR3 nucleotide sequence: TGTGCCACCGGTGATAGCGGGAGCGCAGATACGCAGTATTTT. Amino acids: CATGDSGSADTQYF.

This rearrangement joins TRBV5-1 to TRBJ1-5, with a weak D call TRBD1 (6 bases). Germline CDR1 reads SGHRS; CDR2 reads YFSETQ. The CDR3 covers 15 residues. V was clipped by 0 bases and J by 3 bases, with 10 bases between them. CDR3 sequence: CASSLEGGVNQPQHF. The CDR3 DNA follows: TGCGCCAGCAGCTTGGAGGGGGGGGTCAATCAGCCCCAGCATTTT.

V is TRBV5-5 and J is TRBJ2-4; D gene ambiguous. The tail of the sequence fits TRBJ2-7 better, so the J call may be wrong. Looked up from germline, CDR1 is SGHKS and CDR2 is YYEKEE (reference sequence). CDR3 length equals 15 residues. In nucleotides, the CDR3 is TGTGCCAGCAGCTTGGATTCCGACCGTGCCCTCGAGCAGTACTTC. Its protein product is CASSLDSDRALEQYF.